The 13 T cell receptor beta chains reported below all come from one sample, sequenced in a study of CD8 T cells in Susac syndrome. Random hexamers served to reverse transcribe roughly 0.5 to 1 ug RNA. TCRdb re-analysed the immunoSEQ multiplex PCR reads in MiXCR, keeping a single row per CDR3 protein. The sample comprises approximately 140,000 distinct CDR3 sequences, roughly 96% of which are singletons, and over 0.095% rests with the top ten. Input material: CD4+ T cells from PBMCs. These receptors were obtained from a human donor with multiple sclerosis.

The CDR3 DNA reads TGCAGCATCCGGGACAGCCCCAAAAACATTCAGTACTTC. Encoded protein: CSIRDSPKNIQYF. This rearrangement joins TRBV29-1 to TRBJ2-4; TRBD1 matches 7 bases. Trimming cost V 8 bases and J 2 bases; bases outside gene matches: 6. Germline CDR1 reads SQVTM; CDR2 reads ANQGSEA. This CDR3 is built from 13 residues.

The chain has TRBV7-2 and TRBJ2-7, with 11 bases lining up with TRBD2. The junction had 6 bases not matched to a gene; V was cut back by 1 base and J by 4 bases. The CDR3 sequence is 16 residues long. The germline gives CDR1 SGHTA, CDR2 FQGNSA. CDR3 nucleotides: TGTGCCAGCAGCTTAGGACCCGTAGCGGGAGGGTACGAGCAGTACTTC. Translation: CASSLGPVAGGYEQYF.

The CDR3 DNA is TGTGCCAGCAGTACCTTAGGAGCGGGGGGACAAGAGACCCAGTACTTC. Translated, it gives CASSTLGAGGQETQYF. The chain employs TRBV28 and TRBJ2-5, with 9 nucleotides matching TRBD2. The CDR3 extends over 16 amino acids. V lost 5 bases, J lost 2 bases, and 9 bases stayed unmatched. Germline V gene lookup returns CDR1 MDHEN and CDR2 SYDVKM. Full variable domain (missing parts from reference TRBV28 and TRBJ2-5): DVKVTQSSRYLVKRTGEKVFLECVQDMDHENMFWYRQDPGLGLRLIYFSYDVKMKEKGDIPEGYSVSREKKERFSLILESASTNQTSMYLCASSTLGAGGQETQYFGPGTRLLVL.

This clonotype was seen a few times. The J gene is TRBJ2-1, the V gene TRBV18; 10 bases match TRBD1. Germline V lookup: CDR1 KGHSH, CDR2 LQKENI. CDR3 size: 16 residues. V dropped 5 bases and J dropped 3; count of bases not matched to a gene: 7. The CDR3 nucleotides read TGTGCCAGCTCATCCCGACAGGGGGCGAGCTACAATGAGCAGTTCTTC. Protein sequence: CASSSRQGASYNEQFF.

In nucleotides, the CDR3 is TGCAGCACCTTATCCGGGACAGGAGCTGGTGGCTACACCTTC. Amino acid sequence: CSTLSGTGAGGYTF. This chain uses TRBV29-1 with TRBJ1-2, with TRBD1 matching 8 bases. Germline loops: CDR1 SQVTM, CDR2 ANQGSEA. The CDR3 contains 14 residues. After removal of 8 bases from V and 7 bases from J, the junction contained 15 bases not matched to a gene.

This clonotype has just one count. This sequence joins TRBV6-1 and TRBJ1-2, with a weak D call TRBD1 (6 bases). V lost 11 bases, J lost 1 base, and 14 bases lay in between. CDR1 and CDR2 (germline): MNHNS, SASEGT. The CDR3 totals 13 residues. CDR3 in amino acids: CACRDTYNYGYTF. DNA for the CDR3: TGTGCCTGCCGGGACACCTATAACTATGGCTACACCTTC.

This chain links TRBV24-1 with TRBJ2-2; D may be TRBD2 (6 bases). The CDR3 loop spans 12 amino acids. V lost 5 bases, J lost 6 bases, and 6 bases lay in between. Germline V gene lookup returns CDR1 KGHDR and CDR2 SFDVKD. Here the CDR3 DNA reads TGTGCCACCAGTGGGAGGGCCGGGGAGCTGTTTTTT. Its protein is CATSGRAGELFF.

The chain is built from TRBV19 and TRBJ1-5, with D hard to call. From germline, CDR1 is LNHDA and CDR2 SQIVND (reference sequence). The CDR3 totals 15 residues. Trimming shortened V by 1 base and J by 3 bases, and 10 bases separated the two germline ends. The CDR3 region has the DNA TGTGCCAGTAGTATAGGGGTACAGCCCAATCAGCCCCAGCATTTT. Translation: CASSIGVQPNQPQHF.

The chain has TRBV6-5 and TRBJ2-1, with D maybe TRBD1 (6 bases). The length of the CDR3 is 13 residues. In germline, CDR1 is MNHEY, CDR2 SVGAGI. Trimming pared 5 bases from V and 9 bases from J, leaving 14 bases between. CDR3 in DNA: TGTGCCAGCAGTCCGCCAAGAGGGGGTGAGCAGTTCTTC. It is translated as CASSPPRGGEQFF.

CDR3 coding DNA: TGTGCCAGCAGTTTTGACGGGAGACCCTACGAGCAGTACTTC. Encoded protein: CASSFDGRPYEQYF. The chain recombines TRBV12-3 or TRBV12-4 with TRBJ2-7; tentatively, D is TRBD2 (6 bases). The CDR3 loop spans 14 amino acids. Trimming removed 3 bases at V and 2 bases at J, with 11 bases between.

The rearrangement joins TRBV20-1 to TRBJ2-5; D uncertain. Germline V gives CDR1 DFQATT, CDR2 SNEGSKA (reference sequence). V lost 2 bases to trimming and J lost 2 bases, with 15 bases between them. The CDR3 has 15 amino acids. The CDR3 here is CSARNGHDNQETQYF. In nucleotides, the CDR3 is TGCAGTGCTAGAAACGGCCATGACAATCAAGAGACCCAGTACTTC.

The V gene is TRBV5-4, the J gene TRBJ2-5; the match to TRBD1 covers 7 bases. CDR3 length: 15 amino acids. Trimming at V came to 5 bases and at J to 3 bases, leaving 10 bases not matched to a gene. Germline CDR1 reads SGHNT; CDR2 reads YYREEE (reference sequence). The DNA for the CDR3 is TGTGCCAGCAGTCCGTCGACAGGGAAAGAAGAGACCCAGTACTTC. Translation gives CASSPSTGKEETQYF.

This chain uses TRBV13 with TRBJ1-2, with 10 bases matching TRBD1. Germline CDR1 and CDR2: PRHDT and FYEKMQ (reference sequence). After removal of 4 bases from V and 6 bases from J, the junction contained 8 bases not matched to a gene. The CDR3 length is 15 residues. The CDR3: CASSSHRQGANGYTF. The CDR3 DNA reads TGTGCCAGCAGCTCCCATCGACAGGGGGCGAATGGCTACACCTTC.